This T cell receptor beta chain was sequenced in a study of blood T cell repertoires in COVID-19. This clone was detected only once. Seattle patient enrollment occurred during active infection, with longitudinal follow-up thereafter. The CDR3 contains 12 residues. V gave up 2 bases and J gave up 6 bases, with 8 bases separating them. TCRdb's table, derived via immunoSEQ multiplex PCR, lists solely in-frame clones and lacks some. The table has about 150,000 clones, 70% to 90% seen once. This chain joins TRBV12-3 or TRBV12-4 and TRBJ2-7, with D perhaps matching TRBD2 (5 bases). This TCR was recovered from a man aged 55 to 69 with COVID-19, enrolled during active disease. Material for sequencing was peripheral blood. CDR3 region: CASSLLAFEQYF. Here the CDR3 DNA reads TGTGCCAGCAGTTTATTAGCGTTCGAGCAGTACTTC.